A single TCR beta chain is shown here with its context. The CDR3 runs to 16 residues. Germline values: CDR1 DFQATT, CDR2 SNEGSKA (reference sequence). Trimming left V 0 bases short and J 1 base short, with 12 bases between. The data are from a study of T-cell reconstitution after alpha-beta-depleted transplantation in children. As it was prepared, the TCRbeta library received unique molecular identifiers. TCRdb fed the PCR reads into MiXCR, producing one record per CDR3 protein. Of some 600,000 distinct CDR3 sequences in the sample, 16% were seen once. The sample was PBMCs from the stem cell graft donor, taken from the stem cell graft. This TCR was recovered from a human donor who donated a stem cell graft to a child with acute myeloid leukemia. The V gene is TRBV20-1, the J gene TRBJ2-2; tentatively, D is TRBD2 (6 bases). CDR3 sequence reads: CSARDLPTRNTGELFF. As DNA, the CDR3 is TGCAGTGCTAGAGACCTCCCGACTAGGAACACCGGGGAGCTGTTTTTT.